Listed below are T cell receptor beta chains from one sample, sequenced in a study of tumor and adjacent non-tumor tissue in lung cancer. TCRdb redid the calling of the multiplex PCR reads with MiXCR, one entry per CDR3 protein. The repertoire includes fewer than 100,000 distinct CDR3 sequences, approximately 73% of them detected once, and 21% sits in the top ten. The specimen was distant non-tumor lung tissue. These receptors all stem from a woman between 45 and 65 years old with non-small cell lung cancer. Both conserved end residues are part of each CDR3. The D gene is left open where the match is weak. Not all rows give a size; the values are once, few, many and, for expanded clones, a class.

>TRBV6-1|-|TRBJ2-7|-
TGTGCCAGCAGGGAAGGGGGGTTCTACGAGCAGTACTTC
CASREGGFYEQYF
>TRBV5-6|-|TRBJ1-1|-
TGTACCAGCAGCTTGGGACGGCCAAACACTGAAGCTTTCTTT
CTSSLGRPNTEAFF
>TRBV28|TRBD1|TRBJ1-4|many
TGTGCCAGCAGCCCAGGGGGCAGGGGTGAAAAACTGTTTTTT
CASSPGGRGEKLFF
>TRBV30|-|TRBJ2-6|-
TGTGGCTGGAGCGTCGGCTCTGGGGCCAACGTCCTGACTTTC
CGWSVGSGANVLTF
>TRBV6-5|-|TRBJ2-1|-
TGTGCCAGCAGCCCCATCCTGGGAAAAGAGCAGTTCTTC
CASSPILGKEQFF
>TRBV4-1|-|TRBJ1-2|-
TGCGCCAGCAGCCAAGATTGGGAGGAGCGTATAGGCTACAGCTTC
CASSQDWEERIGYSF
>TRBV30|TRBD2|TRBJ2-5|-
TGTGCTTGGAGTCTACGGGCGGGAGGTAATCAAGAGACCCGGTACTTC
CAWSLRAGGNQETRYF
>TRBV6-5|-|TRBJ1-6|many
TGTGCCAGCACCAGGGAGGGAAATTCACCCCTCCACTTT
CASTREGNSPLHF
>TRBV12-3/TRBV12-4|-|TRBJ1-2|many
TGTGCCAGCAGTTCACGTCAGGGTAGGCATACCTATGGCTACACCTTC
CASSSRQGRHTYGYTF
>TRBV5-4|TRBD2|TRBJ2-1|-
TGTGCGAGCAGCTTAGATAGCGGGAGGATGGGGGATGAGCAGTTATTC
CASSLDSGRMGDEQLF
>TRBV6-5|TRBD1|TRBJ1-1|-
TGTGCCAGCAGTTACTCGTTAGTGACAGGGGCCCGGAACACTGAAGCATTCTTT
CASSYSLVTGARNTEAFF
>TRBV12-5|-|TRBJ1-2|-
TGTGATAGTGGTCGTCGTTGCTATAGCTACACCTTC
CDSGRRCYSYTF
>TRBV10-2|TRBD2|TRBJ2-1|-
TGCGCCATCAGCGGGATAGGGATGGGTCACAATGAGCAGTTCTTC
CAISGIGMGHNEQFF
>TRBV12-3/TRBV12-4|-|TRBJ2-2|-
TGTGCCAACAGGGCTGGACTAGTGGGTTTTGGCGGGGAGCTGTTTTTT
CANRAGLVGFGGELFF
>TRBV6-1|-|TRBJ1-1|-
TGTGCCAGCAGTGAACATGGCGGACTATGGGCTGAAGTTTTCTTT
CASSEHGGLWAEVFF
>TRBV20-1|-|TRBJ2-1|-
TGCAACACCACGGATCTGCATGAGCAGTTCTTC
CNTTDLHEQFF
>TRBV5-1|-|TRBJ2-2|-
TGCGCCAGCAGCTTGGTGACAAGGAGGAACACCGGGGAGCTGTTTTTT
CASSLVTRRNTGELFF
>TRBV7-2|-|TRBJ1-2|-
TGTGCCAGCAGCTTAGTTCGGGGACAATATGGCTACACCTTC
CASSLVRGQYGYTF
>TRBV6-1|-|TRBJ1-2|-
TGTGCCAGCAGTGACCGAACAGGGAGAAGCTATGGCTACACCTTC
CASSDRTGRSYGYTF
>TRBV29-1|TRBD2|TRBJ2-7|-
TGCAGCGTTAAAGATGCAAGCGGGAGGAGCTATGAGCAGTACTTC
CSVKDASGRSYEQYF
>TRBV6-2/TRBV6-3|-|TRBJ1-2|-
TGTGCCAGCAGTTACTCCAGGGGTTTCGGCTACACCTTC
CASSYSRGFGYTF
>TRBV11-2|TRBD1|TRBJ1-2|-
TGTCCCAGCAGCTTAGACAGGGGGCCTTACTATCGCTACACCTTC
CPSSLDRGPYYRYTF
>TRBV4-1|-|TRBJ1-5|-
TGCGCCGGCAGCCAAGAAGGGATTGTAAGCCAGCCCCAGCATTTT
CAGSQEGIVSQPQHF
>TRBV19|-|TRBJ2-7|-
TGTGCCGGTAACAAACCGGGACACTCAACCTACGAGCAGTACTTC
CAGNKPGHSTYEQYF
>TRBV5-1|TRBD2|TRBJ2-3|-
TGCGCCAGCAGCTTGGCTAGCGGGAGCGGAGATACGCAGTATTTT
CASSLASGSGDTQYF
>TRBV19|-|TRBJ2-3|-
TGTGCCAGTAGTGCCACAGGGGATAGCGGGGCCACAGATACGCAGTATTTT
CASSATGDSGATDTQYF
>TRBV10-3|TRBD2|TRBJ2-3|-
TGTGCCATCAATGGGGGAGGGATAGCCACAGATACACTGTATTTT
CAINGGGIATDTLYF
>TRBV12-3/TRBV12-4|-|TRBJ2-3|-
TGTGCCAGCAGCCTGACTATAGCTGGAGCCTACATAGATACGCAGTATTTT
CASSLTIAGAYIDTQYF
>TRBV5-1|-|TRBJ2-2|-
TGCGCCAGCAGCGATGGTGGCCAGTTGAACACCGGGGAGCTGTTTTTT
CASSDGGQLNTGELFF
>TRBV5-4|-|TRBJ1-3|many
TGTGCCAGCAGCTTTCCGGGGGTAGCTGGAAACACCATATATTTT
CASSFPGVAGNTIYF
>TRBV29-1|-|TRBJ2-3|-
TGCAGCGCCCTGACAGGGACTAGTTCAGATATGCAGTGTTTT
CSALTGTSSDMQCF
>TRBV2|-|TRBJ1-6|-
TGTGCCAGCAGCGACCCCGGGACACTCCCCTATTCACCCCTCCACTTT
CASSDPGTLPYSPLHF
>TRBV12-3/TRBV12-4|-|TRBJ2-6|-
TGTGCCAGCAGTTTACGCCTGGGGAGCTCTGAGGCCAACATCCTGACTTTC
CASSLRLGSSEANILTF
>TRBV14|-|TRBJ2-3|-
TGTACCAGCAGCCAAGGAAGGAGCGGAAGATTTAGTTTT
CTSSQGRSGRFSF
>TRBV7-8|-|TRBJ1-2|-
TGTACCAGCAGCCATTCAAGTCTCTATGGCTACACCTTT
CTSSHSSLYGYTF
>TRBV20-1|-|TRBJ2-7|-
TGCAGTGTGGAGTGGACGAATCCCTTACCTCGGTCCTACGAGCAGTACTTC
CSVEWTNPLPRSYEQYF
>TRBV11-1|-|TRBJ2-1|-
TGTGCCGGCAGCCCACACGGGGCCAGCTGGATTGGTGAGCAGTCCTTC
CAGSPHGASWIGEQSF
>TRBV11-1|-|TRBJ2-3|few
TGTGCCAGCAGCTTAGAGATCGGGGGCACAGATACGCAGTATTTC
CASSLEIGGTDTQYF
>TRBV7-2|-|TRBJ2-1|-
TGTGCCAGCAGCTTAGCGGGTCTCCCCGGCGGTGAGCAGTTCTTC
CASSLAGLPGGEQFF
>TRBV7-9|-|TRBJ2-7|-
TGTGCCAGCAGCCGGAGCTTTGCCTACGAGCAGTATTTC
CASSRSFAYEQYF